This T cell receptor (beta chain) originates from a study of blood T cell repertoires in COVID-19. In the original processing: Quantification of nucleated cells was approximated via reference gene primer amplification. Sequencing was performed with immunoSEQ multiplex PCR; in TCRdb, only in-frame clones are kept and a portion is missing. Clonal size and the V and J genes are those of that table, whereas D and trimming came from the DNA. The sample consists of around 200,000 clones, roughly 84% of them appearing once. The CDR3 sequence is 16 residues long. Per germline, CDR1 SGHRS and CDR2 YFSETQ. The ends lost 3 bases at V and 5 bases at J; junction bases unmatched: 9.

This rearrangement joins TRBV5-1 to TRBJ2-5; 11 positions match TRBD2. The source material was peripheral blood. This clonotype originated in a man in his forties or fifties with active or convalescent COVID-19. The chain's CDR3 is CASSWTLAGGQETQYF. The CDR3 coding sequence is TGCGCCAGCAGCTGGACTTTAGCGGGGGGGCAGGAGACCCAGTACTTC. The whole variable domain, remainder taken from reference TRBV5-1 and TRBJ2-5, is KAGVTQTPRYLIKTRGQQVTLSCSPISGHRSVSWYQQTPGQGLQFLFEYFSETQRNKGNFPGRFSGRQFSNSRSEMNVSTLELGDSALYLCASSWTLAGGQETQYFGPGTRLLVL.